The rows below give T cell receptor beta chains drawn from one sample of a study of regulatory T cells in long-lasting Graves disease. One entry per CDR3 protein, called by TCRdb with MiXCR from the multiplex PCR reads. The sample includes 650,000 to 850,000 distinct CDR3 sequences, about 32% of them seen just once. The specimen was peripheral blood mononuclear cells (PBMCs), collected when the disease was refractory, from a patient treated with antithyroid drugs. These receptors were collected from a female donor with Graves disease. The CDR3 runs from the conserved cysteine through the conserved F or W. Each record gives: clone size, V gene, J gene, D gene, CDR3 DNA, CDR3 protein. A D gene is named only where the DNA matches it firmly. Rows may omit the clone size; those that give it use once, few, many or a size class.

>.|TRBV30|TRBJ1-3|.
TGTGCCTGGAGGCTAGGGTCCTCTGGAAACACCATATATTTT
CAWRLGSSGNTIYF
>few|TRBV20-1|TRBJ2-5|TRBD2
TGCAGTGCTGTCCCCCGGGACCGCGGGAGGGAGACCCAGTACTTC
CSAVPRDRGRETQYF
>many|TRBV7-2|TRBJ2-7|TRBD1
TGTGCCAGCAGCCCCAGGACAGGGGCCTACGAGCAGTACTTC
CASSPRTGAYEQYF
>.|TRBV19|TRBJ1-1|.
TGTGCCAGTAGTAACTGGGGCAGGGAGGCGGACACTGAAGCTTTCTTT
CASSNWGREADTEAFF
>.|TRBV20-1|TRBJ1-1|.
TGCAGTGCTAGAACAGACAGCAACACTGAAGCTTTCTTT
CSARTDSNTEAFF
>.|TRBV5-1|TRBJ1-4|.
TGCGCCAGCAGGAAGGACGGCACAACTAATGAAAAACTGTTTTTT
CASRKDGTTNEKLFF
>.|TRBV18|TRBJ2-7|.
TGTGCCAGCCCTTCCAGGAATACCTACGAGCAGTACTTC
CASPSRNTYEQYF
>.|TRBV28|TRBJ1-5|.
TGTGCCAGCTCCGCGGTACAACCCATCTTGCATTTT
CASSAVQPILHF
>.|TRBV3-1|TRBJ1-4|.
TGTGCCAGCAGCCGCGGGGATACGAGGGAAAAACTGTTTTTT
CASSRGDTREKLFF
>many|TRBV27|TRBJ1-6|TRBD1
TGTGCCAGCAGTGTTGACAGGGTTGGTTCACCCCTCCACTTT
CASSVDRVGSPLHF
>few|TRBV7-2|TRBJ1-6|.
TGTGCCAGCAGCCCGCGTCGGGAACCTAATTCACCCCTCCACTTT
CASSPRREPNSPLHF
>.|TRBV2|TRBJ2-3|TRBD1
TGTGCCAGCAGTAGGGGTGGGACAGGGACAGATACGCAGTATTTT
CASSRGGTGTDTQYF
>.|TRBV6-1|TRBJ2-7|.
TGTGCCAGCAGGAGTCAGGGAGAGGCCGAGCAGTACTTC
CASRSQGEAEQYF
>few|TRBV7-2|TRBJ1-1|.
TGTGCCAGCAGCTTAAAGGCCCACCCGGTGGGGGAAGCTTTCTTT
CASSLKAHPVGEAFF
>.|TRBV6-1|TRBJ2-1|.
TGTGCCAGCAGGCCCTCACTAGTGGGTGAGCAGTTCTTC
CASRPSLVGEQFF
>few|TRBV27|TRBJ1-1|.
TGTGCCAGCACCCGGGGGGGGCTGGGATACACTGAAGCTTTCTTT
CASTRGGLGYTEAFF
>.|TRBV7-9|TRBJ1-5|.
TGTGCGAGTAATCATCCCAATCAGCCCCAGCATTTT
CASNHPNQPQHF
>.|TRBV12-3/TRBV12-4|TRBJ1-4|.
TGTGCCAGCAGGTCATTGGGAGCTAATGAAAAACTGTTTTTT
CASRSLGANEKLFF
>few|TRBV29-1|TRBJ1-5|.
TGCAGCGTAGGTATAGCGGGGCCCCAGCATTTT
CSVGIAGPQHF
>few|TRBV11-2|TRBJ2-5|.
TGTGCCAGCAGCGCCCCCCCAACGTCAATTGGGCAAGAGACCCAGTACTTC
CASSAPPTSIGQETQYF
>.|TRBV19|TRBJ1-1|.
TGTGCCAGTAGTATAACGGAGCACACTGAAGCTTTCTTT
CASSITEHTEAFF
>.|TRBV28|TRBJ1-4|.
TGTGCCACAAAGAGTGGGACCCGGGGTGAAAAACTGTTTTTT
CATKSGTRGEKLFF
>.|TRBV29-1|TRBJ2-3|TRBD2
TGCAGCGCCTCCGGTATCGGCGGGAGTTACCCAGATACGCAGTATTTT
CSASGIGGSYPDTQYF
>.|TRBV28|TRBJ1-1|.
TGTGCCAGCAGTTTACCAGGGTATATTGAAGCTTTCTTT
CASSLPGYIEAFF
>.|TRBV7-9|TRBJ2-7|.
TGTGCCAGCAGCACCGAGGTAGCGTTGACCTACGAGCAGTACTTC
CASSTEVALTYEQYF
>.|TRBV9|TRBJ1-6|TRBD1
TGTGCCAGCAGCGGCTACGGGACAGGGGGCAATTCACCCCTCCACTTT
CASSGYGTGGNSPLHF
>.|TRBV12-3/TRBV12-4|TRBJ2-7|.
TGTGCCAGCACCTCCGGGCTAAGCGGCGACGAGCAGTACTTC
CASTSGLSGDEQYF
>many|TRBV11-2|TRBJ1-2|.
TGTGCCAGCAGCTTAGAACCGGACAGTTATGGCTACACCTTC
CASSLEPDSYGYTF
>many|TRBV11-2|TRBJ2-7|.
TGTGCCAGCAGCCGAGAAGGAGGGTTCGGATACTACGAGCAGTACTTC
CASSREGGFGYYEQYF
>few|TRBV25-1|TRBJ1-1|.
TGTGCCAGCAGTGAAACCGGGACGGTGAACACTGAAGCTTTCTTT
CASSETGTVNTEAFF
>.|TRBV6-1|TRBJ1-1|.
TGTGCCAGCACCCACCTATCCGACGGGAACACTGAAGCTTTCTTT
CASTHLSDGNTEAFF
>.|TRBV28|TRBJ1-5|.
TGTGCCAGCGACTCACCCCGACTGGCTGCCCAGGGGCGCAGGAGCAATCAGCCCCAGCATTTT
CASDSPRLAAQGRRSNQPQHF
>.|TRBV4-2|TRBJ1-5|TRBD1
TGTGCCAGCAGCCAAGACCCAGGGGGCGAAAATCAGCCCCAGCATTTT
CASSQDPGGENQPQHF
>.|TRBV5-4|TRBJ1-1|TRBD1
TGTGCCAGCAGCCTGAGGACAGGCGAGTTGACTGAAGCTTTCTTT
CASSLRTGELTEAFF
>.|TRBV11-2|TRBJ1-2|.
TGTGCCAGCAGCCCAAGTGAGCCAGGCATTAACTATGGCTACACCTTC
CASSPSEPGINYGYTF
>.|TRBV25-1|TRBJ1-2|TRBD1
TGTGCAACTAAGGGGGACAGTGCCTCTAACTATGGCTACACCTTC
CATKGDSASNYGYTF
>few|TRBV5-1|TRBJ2-7|TRBD2
TGCGCCAGCAGCTTAGGACTAGGGGCCTACGAGCAGTACTTC
CASSLGLGAYEQYF
>few|TRBV12-3/TRBV12-4|TRBJ1-3|.
TGTGCCAGCAGTTTAGCGCACGCCTCGGGACGTACCTCTGGAAACACCATATATTTT
CASSLAHASGRTSGNTIYF
>few|TRBV6-1|TRBJ1-5|.
TGTGCCAGCAGTGATATTGGGCAATTCGCGGGCAATCAGCCCCAGCATTTT
CASSDIGQFAGNQPQHF